Listed below are T cell receptor beta chains from one sample, sequenced in a study of blood T cell repertoires in COVID-19. The method was immunoSEQ multiplex PCR; TCRdb's version includes in-frame clones alone and lacks a portion of them. The sample records about 45,000 clones, around four fifths being singletons. The sample taken for sequencing was peripheral blood. The receptors originated from a man aged 50 to 59 with active COVID-19. Each CDR3 is given with its conserved first and last residue. A D gene is named only where the DNA matches it firmly. Where a row states a size, it is once, few, many or the class of an expanded clone; other rows omit it.

V gene	clone size	J gene	D gene	CDR3 protein	CDR3 DNA
TRBV7-2	once	TRBJ2-2	.	CASTPAAASTGELFF	TGTGCCAGCACCCCCGCTGCAGCGAGCACCGGGGAGCTGTTTTTT
TRBV11-3	.	TRBJ2-7	TRBD1	CASSQGQWGYEQYF	TGTGCCAGCAGCCAGGGACAGTGGGGGTACGAGCAGTACTTC
TRBV9	.	TRBJ2-1	.	CASSPRTDYNEQFF	TGTGCCAGCAGCCCAAGGACAGACTACAATGAGCAGTTCTTC
TRBV2	.	TRBJ2-7	.	CASDRSNYEQYF	TGTGCCAGTGACAGATCTAACTACGAGCAGTACTTC
TRBV12-3/TRBV12-4	.	TRBJ2-5	.	CASSLGGLETQYF	TGTGCCAGCAGTTTAGGGGGGCTGGAGACCCAGTACTTC
TRBV7-2	.	TRBJ1-6	.	CASSLGAGNSPLHF	TGTGCCAGCAGCTTAGGGGCAGGGAATTCACCCCTCCACTTT
TRBV11-2	once	TRBJ2-7	TRBD2	CASSPWGGMGYEQYF	TGTGCCAGCAGCCCCTGGGGGGGAATGGGATACGAGCAGTACTTC
TRBV5-1	.	TRBJ1-1	TRBD1	CASSRDRGLTEAFF	TGCGCCAGCAGCCGGGACAGGGGGCTCACTGAAGCTTTCTTT
TRBV10-3	.	TRBJ2-7	TRBD1	CAIKGQGENYEQYF	TGTGCCATCAAGGGCCAGGGGGAGAATTACGAGCAGTACTTC
TRBV5-1	.	TRBJ2-7	.	CASSPQVSYEQYF	TGCGCCAGCAGCCCGCAGGTTTCCTACGAGCAGTACTTC
TRBV28	.	TRBJ1-2	TRBD1	CASSWTGTGGGYGYTF	TGTGCCAGCAGTTGGACCGGGACAGGGGGCGGCTATGGCTACACCTTC
TRBV4-2	.	TRBJ1-5	.	CASSQVVSGDQPQHF	TGTGCCAGCAGCCAAGTTGTGTCAGGGGATCAGCCCCAGCATTTT
TRBV6-2/TRBV6-3	.	TRBJ2-2	.	CASSPGGPGELFF	TGTGCCAGCAGTCCCGGGGGGCCCGGGGAGCTGTTTTTT
TRBV4-2	few	TRBJ1-4	TRBD1	CASSQVQGTVEEKLFF	TGTGCCAGCAGCCAAGTTCAAGGGACAGTCGAGGAAAAACTGTTTTTT
TRBV10-3	.	TRBJ2-1	TRBD2	CAISEPSGSSYNEQFF	TGTGCCATCAGTGAGCCTAGCGGGAGTAGCTACAATGAGCAGTTCTTC
TRBV3-1/TRBV3-2	.	TRBJ1-4	.	CASSQGREAWNEKLFF	TGTGCCAGCAGCCAAGGCAGGGAGGCGTGGAATGAAAAACTGTTTTTT
TRBV9	.	TRBJ2-1	TRBD2	CASSRSSGAPSYNEQFF	TGTGCCAGCAGCCGGTCTAGCGGGGCCCCCTCCTACAATGAGCAGTTCTTC
TRBV18	.	TRBJ2-1	TRBD1	CASSRSRGPLNEQFF	TGTGCCAGCTCACGGTCCAGGGGGCCCCTCAATGAGCAGTTCTTC
TRBV5-1	.	TRBJ2-7	.	CASSLGPTGDEQYF	TGCGCCAGCAGCCTGGGACCCACAGGCGACGAGCAGTACTTC
TRBV4-3	.	TRBJ2-3	TRBD1	CASSEATGGADTQYF	TGCGCCAGCAGCGAAGCAACAGGGGGCGCAGATACGCAGTATTTT
TRBV18	.	TRBJ1-3	.	CASSPPGRGSQDTIYF	TGTGCCAGCTCACCACCAGGGCGGGGCTCGCAGGACACCATATATTTT
TRBV7-2	.	TRBJ2-2	.	CASSSRVTGGELFF	TGTGCCAGCAGCTCCAGGGTGACGGGCGGGGAGCTGTTTTTT
TRBV12-3/TRBV12-4	.	TRBJ2-7	.	CASSSPYEQYF	TGTGCCAGCAGCTCTCCCTACGAGCAGTACTTC
TRBV9	.	TRBJ2-3	.	CASSVVPGDTQYF	TGTGCCAGCAGCGTAGTCCCGGGGGATACGCAGTATTTT
TRBV7-9	.	TRBJ1-1	.	CASAPRGNTEAFF	TGTGCCAGCGCTCCCAGGGGAAACACTGAAGCTTTCTTT
TRBV7-2	.	TRBJ2-5	TRBD1	CASSLMGTGGIQETQYF	TGTGCCAGCAGCTTAATGGGGACAGGGGGCATTCAAGAGACCCAGTACTTC
TRBV4-2	.	TRBJ2-3	TRBD2	CASSQEAGGRADTQYF	TGTGCCAGCAGCCAGGAAGCGGGGGGGCGCGCAGATACGCAGTATTTT
TRBV7-2	.	TRBJ2-1	TRBD2	CASSFSLAGNEQFF	TGTGCCAGCAGCTTCTCACTAGCGGGGAATGAGCAGTTCTTC
TRBV29-1	.	TRBJ2-7	TRBD1	CSVLTGVEQYF	TGCAGCGTACTGACAGGGGTCGAGCAGTACTTC
TRBV4-2	.	TRBJ2-7	TRBD2	CASSQGAGFYEQYF	TGTGCCAGCAGCCAAGGAGCGGGATTCTACGAGCAGTACTTC
TRBV27	.	TRBJ2-7	.	CASSIAYSYEQYF	TGTGCCAGCAGTATTGCCTATTCCTACGAGCAGTACTTC
TRBV7-9	.	TRBJ2-7	.	CASSLNEVEQYF	TGTGCCAGCAGCTTAAACGAGGTTGAGCAGTACTTC
TRBV9	.	TRBJ2-1	.	CASSLEYNEQFF	TGTGCCAGCAGCCTTGAGTACAATGAGCAGTTCTTC
TRBV15	few	TRBJ2-1	.	CATSRGGRYGDEQFF	TGTGCCACCAGCAGGGGAGGTCGTTATGGGGATGAGCAGTTCTTC
TRBV5-1	.	TRBJ2-3	TRBD2	CASSPASGRTNTQYF	TGCGCCAGCAGCCCCGCTAGCGGGAGGACGAATACGCAGTATTTT
TRBV6-5	.	TRBJ2-1	.	CASRLGQSSYNEQFF	TGTGCCAGCAGACTCGGACAGAGCTCCTACAATGAGCAGTTCTTC
TRBV6-2/TRBV6-3	few	TRBJ2-5	.	CASSRGLGETQYF	TGTGCCAGCAGCCGCGGGTTGGGGGAGACCCAGTACTTC
TRBV6-5	.	TRBJ1-1	.	CAAGWGGTEAFF	TGTGCCGCAGGATGGGGGGGCACTGAAGCTTTCTTT
TRBV6-5	.	TRBJ1-5	TRBD1	CASSDRGFGQPQHF	TGTGCCAGCAGCGACAGGGGGTTTGGTCAGCCCCAGCATTTT
TRBV12-2	.	TRBJ1-6	.	CASRFDAGANSPLHF	TGTGCAAGTCGCTTCGACGCGGGGGCAAATTCACCCCTCCACTTT